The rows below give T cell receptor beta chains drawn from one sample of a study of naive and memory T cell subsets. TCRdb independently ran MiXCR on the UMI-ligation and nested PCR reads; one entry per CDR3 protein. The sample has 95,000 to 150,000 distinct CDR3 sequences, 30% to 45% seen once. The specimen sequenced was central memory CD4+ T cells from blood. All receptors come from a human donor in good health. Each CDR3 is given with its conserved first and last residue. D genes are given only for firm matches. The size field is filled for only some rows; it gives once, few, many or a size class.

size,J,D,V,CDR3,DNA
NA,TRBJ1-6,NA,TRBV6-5,CASSRSTGRISPLHF,TGTGCCAGCAGCCGGAGTACAGGTCGAATTTCACCCCTCCACTTT
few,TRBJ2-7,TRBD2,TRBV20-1,CSASLYTSGRVIDEQYF,TGCAGTGCTAGTTTATATACTAGCGGGAGGGTAATCGACGAGCAGTACTTC
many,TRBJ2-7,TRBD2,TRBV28,CASRPILAGVRYEQYF,TGTGCCAGCAGACCAATATTAGCGGGAGTTAGATACGAGCAGTACTTC
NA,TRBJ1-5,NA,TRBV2,CASLLGGGGNQPQHF,TGTGCCAGCCTCTTGGGCGGGGGCGGCAATCAGCCCCAGCATTTT
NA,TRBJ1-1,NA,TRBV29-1,CSAEGSGGAAFF,TGCAGCGCCGAGGGGAGTGGGGGGGCAGCTTTCTTT
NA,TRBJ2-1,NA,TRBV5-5,CASSPRTVRDNEQFF,TGTGCCAGCAGCCCCCGGACAGTGAGGGACAATGAGCAGTTCTTC
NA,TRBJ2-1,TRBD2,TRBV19,CASSTSGRANEQFF,TGTGCCAGTAGTACTAGCGGGAGGGCCAATGAGCAGTTCTTC
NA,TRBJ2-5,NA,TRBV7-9,CASSRSEGPLAQYF,TGTGCCAGCAGCCGCTCCGAGGGCCCTTTAGCCCAGTACTTC
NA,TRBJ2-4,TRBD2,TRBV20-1,CSATTHRLAGDKNIQYF,TGCAGTGCTACAACCCATCGACTAGCGGGAGATAAAAACATTCAGTACTTC
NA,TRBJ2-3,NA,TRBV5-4,CASSPGADTDTQYF,TGTGCCAGCAGCCCGGGGGCCGACACAGATACGCAGTATTTT
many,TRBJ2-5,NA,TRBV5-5,CASSSQGETQYF,TGTGCCAGCAGCTCCCAGGGGGAGACCCAGTACTTC
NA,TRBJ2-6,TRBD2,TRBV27,CASSPPRERAGANVLTF,TGTGCCAGCAGTCCCCCGCGGGAGAGGGCTGGGGCCAACGTCCTGACTTTC
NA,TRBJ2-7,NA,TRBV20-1,CSARDPEWEQYF,TGCAGTGCTAGAGACCCCGAGTGGGAGCAGTACTTC
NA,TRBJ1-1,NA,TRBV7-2,CASSLDWATEAFF,TGTGCCAGCAGCTTAGATTGGGCCACTGAAGCTTTCTTT
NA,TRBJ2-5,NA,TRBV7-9,CASSLALTDLETQYF,TGTGCCAGCAGCTTAGCATTGACGGATCTGGAGACCCAGTACTTC
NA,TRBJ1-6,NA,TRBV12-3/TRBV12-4,CASSPGGSPLHF,TGTGCCAGCAGCCCTGGGGGTTCACCCCTCCACTTT
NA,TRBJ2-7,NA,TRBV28,CASSYRRRDPYEQYF,TGTGCCAGCAGCTACAGACGGAGGGATCCCTACGAGCAGTACTTC
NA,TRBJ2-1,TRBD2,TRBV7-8,CASSPKLAGYNEQFF,TGTGCCAGCAGCCCCAAACTAGCGGGATACAATGAGCAGTTCTTC
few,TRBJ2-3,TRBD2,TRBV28,CASKRRREGSTDTQYF,TGTGCCAGCAAGAGAAGGAGGGAGGGCAGCACAGATACGCAGTATTTT
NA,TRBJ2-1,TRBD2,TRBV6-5,CASIPTGRGNEQFF,TGTGCCAGCATTCCTACCGGGAGGGGGAATGAGCAGTTCTTC
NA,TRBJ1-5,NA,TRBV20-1,CSARWGGSKSNQPQHF,TGCAGTGCTAGATGGGGAGGAAGTAAGAGCAATCAGCCCCAGCATTTT
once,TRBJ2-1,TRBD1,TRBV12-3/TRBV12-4,CASSTTGKVDEQFF,TGTGCCAGCAGTACGACAGGGAAGGTTGATGAGCAGTTCTTC
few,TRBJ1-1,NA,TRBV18,CASSPRNTEAFF,TGTGCCAGCTCACCCAGGAACACTGAAGCTTTCTTT
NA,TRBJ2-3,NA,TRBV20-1,CSANAGEVGTDTQYF,TGCAGTGCTAACGCAGGGGAAGTGGGGACAGATACGCAGTATTTT
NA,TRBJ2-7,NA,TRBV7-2,CASSLAPGYEQYF,TGTGCCAGCAGCTTAGCCCCAGGATACGAGCAGTACTTC
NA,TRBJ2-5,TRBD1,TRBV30,CAWSALIMTGFDETQYF,TGTGCCTGGAGTGCCCTTATAATGACAGGGTTCGACGAGACCCAGTACTTC
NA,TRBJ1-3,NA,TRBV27,CASSLTGTQGNTIYF,TGTGCCAGCAGCCTAACCGGGACGCAAGGAAACACCATATATTTT